The entry below gives a single T cell receptor (beta chain) sequence along with its context. What it recognizes is unknown. The data are from a study of brain T cells in children with intractable seizures. TCRdb's copy holds only in-frame clones and misses some; the assay was immunoSEQ multiplex PCR. This sample has 110,000 or so clones; 94% occur once, and the top ten carry around 4.1%. Overall study results and limits: Clones missing pre-surgery may reflect undersampling of that blood sample. Patients' HCMV serostatus was unknown; virus specificity rests on CDR3 similarity alone.

Only cases whose brain tissue showed the highest T cell transcript signatures were sequenced. This TCR came from a boy under two years old with hemimegalencephaly and intractable seizures. The material sequenced was peripheral blood, taken at surgery.

CDR3 region: CSALDSGRGDTQYF. CDR3 DNA: TGCAGCGCCCTGGACTCTGGGAGAGGAGATACGCAGTATTTT. The V call is TRBV29-1, the J call TRBJ2-3; the D gene is possibly TRBD2 (5 bases). Germline V gene lookup returns CDR1 SQVTM and CDR2 ANQGSEA. Trimming took 7 bases from V and 5 from J, leaving 19 bases between them. The length of the CDR3 is 14 residues.